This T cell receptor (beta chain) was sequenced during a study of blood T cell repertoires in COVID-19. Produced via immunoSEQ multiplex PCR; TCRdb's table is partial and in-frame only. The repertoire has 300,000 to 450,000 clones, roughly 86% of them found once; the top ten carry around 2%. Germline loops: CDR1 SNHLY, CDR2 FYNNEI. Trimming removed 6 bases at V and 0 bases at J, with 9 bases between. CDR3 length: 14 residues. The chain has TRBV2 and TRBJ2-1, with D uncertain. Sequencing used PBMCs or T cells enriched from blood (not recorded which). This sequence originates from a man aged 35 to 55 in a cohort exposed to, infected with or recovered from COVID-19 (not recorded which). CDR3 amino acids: CASRAAPSYNEQFF. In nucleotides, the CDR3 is TGTGCCAGCAGGGCGGCGCCCTCCTACAATGAGCAGTTCTTC. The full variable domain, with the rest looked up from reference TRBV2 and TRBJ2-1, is EPEVTQTPSHQVTQMGQEVILRCVPISNHLYFYWYRQILGQKVEFLVSFYNNEISEKSEIFDDQFSVERPDGSNFTLKIRSTKLEDSAMYFCASRAAPSYNEQFFGPGTRLTVL.